This is a list of T cell receptor beta chains from one sample in a study of T cells in Graves' hyperthyroidism and ophthalmopathy. TCRdb re-called the multiplex PCR reads with MiXCR, one entry per CDR3 protein. The sample consists of 150,000 to 200,000 distinct CDR3 sequences, about 17% of them appearing once. Sequencing input: blood. The receptor source for this set is a woman aged 45-65 years with Graves' hyperthyroidism. CDR3s include the opening cysteine and the closing phenylalanine or tryptophan. The D gene is left open where the match is weak. For some rows the clone size is stated as once, few or many, or as a class when expanded; others skip it.

d_call	clone_size	v_call	j_call	cdr3_aa	cdr3_nt
.	many	TRBV7-2	TRBJ1-4	CASSQYGQTTNEKLFF	TGTGCCAGCAGCCAGTACGGGCAGACAACTAATGAAAAACTGTTTTTT
TRBD1	.	TRBV5-1	TRBJ1-5	CASSLQGAEHQPQHF	TGCGCCAGCAGCTTGCAGGGGGCTGAGCATCAGCCCCAGCATTTT
.	once	TRBV6-5	TRBJ1-1	CASSYQGGKNTEAFF	TGTGCCAGCAGTTACCAGGGAGGAAAGAACACTGAAGCTTTCTTT
.	many	TRBV7-2	TRBJ2-1	CASGWGGFSYNEQFF	TGTGCCAGCGGGTGGGGGGGCTTTTCCTACAATGAGCAGTTCTTC
TRBD1	.	TRBV28	TRBJ1-2	CATTGQGEVYGYTF	TGTGCCACTACAGGACAGGGGGAGGTCTATGGCTACACCTTC
.	few	TRBV7-9	TRBJ2-2	CASSSSLRTRTGTGELFF	TGTGCCAGCAGTTCCTCGCTTCGGACCAGGACGGGAACCGGGGAGCTGTTTTTT
.	.	TRBV28	TRBJ2-4	CASNLDRMAKNIQYF	TGTGCCAGCAACTTGGACCGAATGGCCAAAAACATTCAGTACTTC
.	many	TRBV2	TRBJ1-5	CASAVNTLSNQPQHF	TGTGCCAGCGCAGTGAACACACTTAGCAATCAGCCCCAGCATTTT
.	.	TRBV4-1	TRBJ2-1	CASSQGRGTYNEQFF	TGCGCCAGCAGCCAAGGCAGGGGAACCTACAATGAGCAGTTCTTC
.	many	TRBV20-1	TRBJ1-3	CSASKRQPSRNTIYF	TGCAGTGCTTCGAAAAGACAGCCTTCCAGAAACACCATATATTTT
.	few	TRBV6-5	TRBJ1-5	CASSYTLAGSNQPQHF	TGTGCCAGCAGTTACACGTTGGCAGGGAGCAATCAGCCCCAGCATTTT
.	few	TRBV19	TRBJ2-3	CASSIRGGLRSTDTQYF	TGTGCCAGTAGTATCAGGGGGGGACTGCGATCGACAGATACGCAGTATTTT
TRBD1	.	TRBV11-2	TRBJ2-7	CASSPGQGTSYEQYF	TGTGCCAGCAGCCCCGGACAGGGGACCTCCTACGAGCAGTACTTC
TRBD1	many	TRBV19	TRBJ2-7	CASSDPGTGDYEQYF	TGTGCCAGCTCTGACCCCGGGACAGGGGACTACGAGCAGTACTTC
TRBD2	many	TRBV7-3	TRBJ2-1	CASSLLAGGINNEQFF	TGTGCCAGCAGCCTACTAGCGGGGGGGATTAACAATGAGCAGTTCTTC
TRBD1	many	TRBV6-1	TRBJ1-2	CASQASGQGPMGYTF	TGTGCCAGCCAGGCATCGGGACAGGGACCTATGGGCTACACCTTC
TRBD1	many	TRBV5-1	TRBJ2-4	CASSLEGGQNIQYF	TGCGCCAGCAGCTTGGAAGGGGGCCAAAACATTCAGTACTTC
.	few	TRBV4-1	TRBJ2-2	CASSHSGTGELFF	TGCGCCAGCAGCCACTCAGGGACCGGGGAGCTGTTTTTT
TRBD2	many	TRBV11-2	TRBJ2-3	CASSLVTGTSRLDTQYF	TGTGCCAGCAGCTTAGTCACGGGGACTAGCCGTCTGGATACGCAGTATTTT
TRBD1	many	TRBV2	TRBJ1-4	CASTKTGGDEKLFF	TGTGCCAGCACTAAGACAGGGGGCGATGAAAAACTGTTTTTT
.	.	TRBV29-1	TRBJ1-5	CSVEDPPIPQHF	TGCAGCGTTGAAGATCCCCCGATTCCCCAGCATTTT
.	many	TRBV6-1	TRBJ2-7	CASSELAASSYEQYF	TGTGCCAGCAGTGAACTGGCGGCTAGCTCCTACGAGCAGTACTTC
.	.	TRBV20-1	TRBJ1-2	CSARGTRMSGYTF	TGCAGTGCTAGAGGGACAAGGATGAGTGGCTACACCTTC
.	many	TRBV27	TRBJ2-7	CASSFLGYEQYF	TGTGCCAGCAGTTTTTTGGGGTACGAGCAGTACTTC
.	many	TRBV7-2	TRBJ2-3	CASSGELLTDTQYF	TGTGCCAGCAGTGGGGAGCTGCTTACAGATACGCAGTATTTT
.	many	TRBV15	TRBJ2-1	CATSKKIRGLGNEQFF	TGTGCCACCAGCAAAAAGATCAGGGGTTTGGGGAATGAGCAGTTCTTC
.	.	TRBV13	TRBJ2-1	CASSSFTRTASYNGQFF	TGTGCCAGCAGCTCATTCACCCGGACAGCCTCCTACAATGGGCAGTTCTTC
.	many	TRBV12-3/TRBV12-4	TRBJ1-1	CASRQGVTAEAFF	TGTGCCAGCAGGCAAGGGGTCACCGCTGAAGCTTTCTTT
.	many	TRBV3-1	TRBJ1-1	CASNSPAMNPEAFF	TGTGCCAGCAACTCCCCCGCTATGAACCCTGAAGCTTTCTTT
.	many	TRBV6-1	TRBJ1-1	CASTGQLNTEAFF	TGTGCCAGCACTGGACAGTTGAACACTGAAGCTTTCTTT
.	many	TRBV3-1	TRBJ1-2	CASSRDVPNYGYTF	TGTGCCAGCAGCCGGGACGTTCCTAACTATGGCTACACCTTC
.	.	TRBV7-3	TRBJ2-5	CASSPGGAGEGETQYF	TGTGCCAGCAGCCCGGGCGGCGCAGGGGAGGGAGAGACCCAGTACTTC
.	.	TRBV28	TRBJ1-6	CAFPLRRGAPYNSPLHF	TGTGCCTTCCCCCTTAGGAGGGGAGCACCCTATAATTCACCCCTCCACTTT
.	once	TRBV11-2	TRBJ2-2	CASSLDAWTDYTGELFF	TGTGCCAGCAGCTTAGATGCGTGGACAGACTACACCGGGGAGCTGTTTTTT
.	many	TRBV7-8	TRBJ1-4	CASGGQSDEKLFF	TGTGCCAGCGGAGGACAGTCCGATGAAAAACTGTTTTTT
TRBD1	.	TRBV19	TRBJ2-7	CASRTGTGASYEQYF	TGTGCCAGTAGGACCGGGACAGGGGCTTCCTACGAGCAGTACTTC
.	many	TRBV19	TRBJ1-5	CASSTRGLGNQPQHF	TGTGCCAGTAGTACGCGAGGACTGGGCAATCAGCCCCAGCATTTT
.	.	TRBV5-1	TRBJ2-3	CASSLAPQRNTDTQYF	TGCGCCAGCAGCTTGGCCCCACAGCGGAACACAGATACGCAGTATTTT
TRBD1	.	TRBV4-2	TRBJ1-2	CASSPRDRRGYTF	TGTGCCAGCAGCCCTCGGGACAGACGGGGCTACACCTTC
TRBD1	many	TRBV27	TRBJ1-2	CASSSSDRGFGYTF	TGTGCCAGCAGTTCATCGGACAGGGGGTTTGGCTACACCTTC
TRBD1	many	TRBV20-1	TRBJ1-5	CSVRGTGEGNQPQHF	TGCAGTGTCAGAGGAACAGGGGAGGGCAATCAGCCCCAGCATTTT
.	many	TRBV27	TRBJ2-6	CASSLRLSSSGANVLTF	TGTGCCAGCAGTTTACGACTTAGTAGCTCTGGGGCCAACGTCCTGACTTTC
.	many	TRBV28	TRBJ1-3	CASSFLRNTIYF	TGTGCCAGCAGTTTTCTGAGAAACACCATATATTTT
.	many	TRBV18	TRBJ1-1	CASSPPVSLMNTEAFF	TGTGCCAGCTCACCACCGGTCAGCCTCATGAACACTGAAGCTTTCTTT
TRBD1	.	TRBV20-1	TRBJ2-3	CSARGGQVLTSTDTQYF	TGCAGTGCTAGAGGGGGACAGGTCCTTACCAGCACAGATACGCAGTATTTT
TRBD1	many	TRBV7-2	TRBJ1-6	CASSLARQGGSPLHF	TGTGCCAGCAGCTTAGCAAGGCAGGGGGGTTCACCCCTCCACTTT
TRBD1	few	TRBV7-2	TRBJ1-5	CASSFWTGGDQPQHF	TGTGCCAGCAGCTTTTGGACAGGGGGCGACCAGCCCCAGCATTTT
.	.	TRBV5-8	TRBJ1-4	CASSHPGAREKLFF	TGTGCCAGCAGCCACCCCGGGGCGCGGGAAAAACTGTTTTTT
.	many	TRBV29-1	TRBJ2-2	CSAAAANTGELFF	TGCAGCGCAGCAGCAGCGAACACCGGGGAGCTGTTTTTT
.	many	TRBV20-1	TRBJ1-1	CSARSPTGQIAMNTEAFF	TGCAGTGCTAGATCTCCGACAGGACAGATCGCCATGAACACTGAAGCTTTCTTT
.	.	TRBV5-1	TRBJ2-2	CASSLTRADGELFF	TGCGCCAGCAGCTTGACCAGGGCGGACGGGGAGCTGTTTTTT